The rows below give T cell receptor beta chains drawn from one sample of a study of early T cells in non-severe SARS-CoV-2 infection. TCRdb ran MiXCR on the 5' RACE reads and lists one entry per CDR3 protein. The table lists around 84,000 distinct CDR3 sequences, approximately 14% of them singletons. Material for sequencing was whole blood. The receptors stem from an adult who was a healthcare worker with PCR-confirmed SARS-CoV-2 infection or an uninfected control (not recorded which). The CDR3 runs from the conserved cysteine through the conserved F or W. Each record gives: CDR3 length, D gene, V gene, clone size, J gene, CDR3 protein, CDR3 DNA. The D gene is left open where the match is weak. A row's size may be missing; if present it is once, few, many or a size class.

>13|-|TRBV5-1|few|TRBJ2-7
CASSLVDSYEQYF
TGCGCCAGCAGCTTGGTGGACAGCTACGAGCAGTACTTC
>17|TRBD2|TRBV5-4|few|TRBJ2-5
CASSRGLAGSYQETQYF
TGTGCCAGCAGCCGTGGACTAGCGGGATCGTACCAAGAGACCCAGTACTTC
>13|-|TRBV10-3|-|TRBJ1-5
CAISESIGQPQHF
TGTGCCATCAGTGAGTCAATCGGTCAGCCCCAGCATTTT
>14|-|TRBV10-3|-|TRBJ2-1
CAISPRTNDNEQFF
TGTGCCATCAGCCCCCGGACTAACGACAATGAGCAGTTCTTC
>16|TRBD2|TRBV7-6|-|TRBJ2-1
CASSPRVFGGRVEQFF
TGTGCCAGCAGCCCCCGGGTTTTCGGCGGGAGGGTTGAGCAGTTCTTC
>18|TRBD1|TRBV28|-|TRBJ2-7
CASRPAPGQGASFLEQYF
TGTGCCAGCAGACCTGCCCCCGGACAGGGGGCATCTTTTCTCGAGCAGTACTTC
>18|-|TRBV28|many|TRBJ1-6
CASSLLSGGSSYNSPLHF
TGTGCCAGCAGTTTGCTCTCGGGGGGAAGCTCCTATAATTCACCCCTCCACTTT
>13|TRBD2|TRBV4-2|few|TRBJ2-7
CASSQEGRGEQYF
TGTGCCAGCAGCCAAGAGGGGAGGGGCGAGCAGTACTTC
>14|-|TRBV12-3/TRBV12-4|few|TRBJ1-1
CASSPQRLYTEAFF
TGTGCCAGCAGCCCTCAGAGGTTGTACACTGAAGCTTTCTTT
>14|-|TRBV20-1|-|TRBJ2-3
CSARGSLGTDTQYF
TGCAGTGCTAGGGGGAGCCTTGGCACAGATACGCAGTATTTT
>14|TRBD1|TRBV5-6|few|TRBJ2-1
CASSETGGLNEQFF
TGTGCCAGCAGCGAAACAGGGGGCCTCAATGAGCAGTTCTTC
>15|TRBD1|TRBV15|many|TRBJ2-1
CATSKDRGRKDEQFF
TGTGCCACCAGCAAAGACAGGGGGCGAAAAGATGAGCAGTTCTTC
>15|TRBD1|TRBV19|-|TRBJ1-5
CASGAGGRSNQPQHF
TGTGCCAGTGGGGCAGGGGGCAGGAGCAATCAGCCCCAGCATTTT
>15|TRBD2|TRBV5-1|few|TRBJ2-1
CASSLFGTSADEQFF
TGCGCCAGCAGCTTGTTCGGGACTAGCGCCGATGAGCAGTTCTTC
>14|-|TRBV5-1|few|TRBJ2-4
CASSFMQARDIQYF
TGCGCCAGCAGCTTCATGCAGGCGAGGGACATTCAGTACTTC
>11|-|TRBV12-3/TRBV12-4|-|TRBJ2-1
CASSSTDEQFF
TGTGCCAGCAGTAGTACGGATGAGCAGTTCTTC
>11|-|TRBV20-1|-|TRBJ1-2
CSADPPHGYTF
TGCAGTGCTGACCCCCCGCATGGCTACACCTTC
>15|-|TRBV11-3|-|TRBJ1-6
CASSLETGRNSPLHF
TGTGCCAGCAGCTTAGAGACAGGACGGAATTCACCCCTCCACTTT
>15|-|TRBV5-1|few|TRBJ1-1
CASSLGGNLNTEAFF
TGCGCCAGCAGCTTAGGAGGGAACCTGAACACTGAAGCTTTCTTT
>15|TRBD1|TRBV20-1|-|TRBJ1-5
CSARQGVSGGQPQHF
TGCAGTGCTCGACAAGGGGTTTCAGGGGGACAGCCCCAGCATTTT
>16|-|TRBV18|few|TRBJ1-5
CASSKSGGTGNQPQHF
TGTGCCAGCTCTAAAAGCGGGGGTACGGGCAATCAGCCCCAGCATTTT
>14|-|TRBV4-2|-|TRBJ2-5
CASSQGTVPETQYF
TGTGCCAGCAGCCAAGGGACAGTTCCTGAGACCCAGTACTTC
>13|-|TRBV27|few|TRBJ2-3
CASSQDWTDTQYF
TGTGCCAGCAGTCAGGACTGGACAGATACGCAGTATTTT
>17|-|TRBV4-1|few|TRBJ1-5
CASSQDPRAYSNQPQHF
TGCGCCAGCAGCCAAGATCCCAGGGCTTATAGCAATCAGCCCCAGCATTTT
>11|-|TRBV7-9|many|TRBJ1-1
CASSFNPEAFF
TGTGCCAGCAGCTTTAACCCTGAAGCTTTCTTT
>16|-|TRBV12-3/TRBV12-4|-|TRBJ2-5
CASSLAVTMVDETQYF
TGTGCCAGCAGTTTAGCGGTGACCATGGTTGACGAGACCCAGTACTTC
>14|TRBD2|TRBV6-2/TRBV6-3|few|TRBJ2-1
CAGATSGSFYEQFF
TGTGCCGGGGCGACTAGCGGGAGTTTCTATGAGCAGTTCTTC
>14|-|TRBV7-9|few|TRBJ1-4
CASSSPDPRGKLFF
TGTGCCAGCAGCTCCCCTGACCCACGTGGAAAACTGTTTTTT
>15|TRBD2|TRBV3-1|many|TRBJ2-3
CASSPTSGSADTQYF
TGTGCCAGCAGCCCGACTAGCGGAAGCGCAGATACGCAGTATTTT
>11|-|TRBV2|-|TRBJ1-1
CASVTNTEAFF
TGTGCCAGCGTTACGAACACTGAAGCTTTCTTT
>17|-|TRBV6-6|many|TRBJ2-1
CASSYGPRGQHYDEQFF
TGTGCCAGCAGTTACGGTCCGCGGGGCCAACATTACGATGAGCAGTTCTTC
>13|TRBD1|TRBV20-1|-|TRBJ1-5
CSAPGQGDQPQHF
TGCAGTGCTCCGGGACAGGGAGATCAGCCCCAGCATTTT
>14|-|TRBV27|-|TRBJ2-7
CASSPRGTAYEQYF
TGTGCCAGCAGTCCGCGAGGGACGGCCTACGAGCAGTACTTC
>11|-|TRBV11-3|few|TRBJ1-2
CASSFSRGYTF
TGTGCCAGCAGCTTTTCCCGAGGCTACACCTTC
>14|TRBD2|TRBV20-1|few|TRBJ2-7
CSANTPAGRYEQYF
TGCAGTGCTAATACACCAGCGGGAAGGTACGAGCAGTACTTC
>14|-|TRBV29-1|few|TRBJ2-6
CSAMPNSGANVLTF
TGCAGCGCAATGCCCAACTCTGGGGCCAACGTCCTGACTTTC
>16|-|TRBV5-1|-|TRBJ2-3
CASSSKVGGRTDTQYF
TGCGCCAGCAGCTCAAAGGTGGGGGGCCGCACAGATACGCAGTATTTT
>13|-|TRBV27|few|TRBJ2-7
CASSDGKPYEQYF
TGTGCCAGCTCGGACGGGAAACCTTACGAGCAGTACTTC
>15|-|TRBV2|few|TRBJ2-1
CASSELASLYNEQFF
TGTGCCAGCAGTGAACTGGCTAGCCTCTACAATGAGCAGTTCTTC
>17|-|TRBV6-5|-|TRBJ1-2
CASTTGIDGVPYYGYTF
TGTGCCAGCACCACGGGGATAGACGGGGTCCCTTACTATGGCTACACCTTC
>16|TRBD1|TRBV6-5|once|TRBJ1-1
CASSFSRGLMNTEAFF
TGTGCCAGCAGTTTCTCGAGGGGGCTAATGAACACTGAAGCTTTCTTT